This T cell receptor beta chain originates from a study of cytomegalovirus exposure and HLA in healthy donors (TCRdb year 2017). Study-level background: According to an earlier analysis of 587 of the donors, about 179 million T cells yielded over 100 million unique TCR beta sequences and about 300 Gb of sequence data. An early release covering over 500 HLA-typed donors comprised about 290 gigabases of sequencing data and tens of millions of unique TCR sequences. The genetic ancestry cluster associated with self-reported Caucasian donors included 81% of the 300 to 400 genotyped donors. The study aimed to test whether signatures of past pathogen exposure could be identified by cataloging public T cell receptors. Using immunosequencing, the study profiled T cell repertoires from fewer than 850 subjects and related those repertoires to cytomegalovirus serostatus. Besides the first cohort of 550 to 750 subjects, a separate validation cohort made up of over 100 different subjects was used. High-throughput TCR immunosequencing, statistical association of individual TCRs with disease status, and machine learning were combined to predict cytomegalovirus infection status. In a later analysis, previously published TCR beta repertoires from some 640 donors were re-analyzed and high-resolution HLA genotyping was added so that TCR occurrence patterns could be studied. Rather than drawing on any new phenotypic data, the later analysis identified candidate immune exposures from TCR beta sequences and the way those sequences occurred across donors. An earlier analysis of approximately 640 of the donors applied high-throughput TCR beta sequencing to assess whether each TCR beta V gene segment acted as functional or pseudogenic. Donor age, sex, ethnicity and CMV serostatus were compiled alongside the repertoire data. A later genetic analysis used genome-wide SNP genotypes for about 65% of the roughly 700 donors, treating that subset as a discovery cohort. Every repertoire in the discovery cohort had been generated on one and the same sequencing platform. Both class I and class II loci were covered by HLA typing, at four-digit resolution. Typing coverage differed by locus: A, B, C, DRB1 and DQB1 were typed in roughly 620-630 donors, DQA1 in around 500, DPA1 in around 600, and DPB1 in just under 490. A handful of DR-DQ haplotypes were handled as single units for association and clustering because linkage in the cohort was strong. Among some 400 genotyped donors of the cohort, an average of around 240,000 unique TCR beta nucleotide sequences was sequenced per donor, of which 15% to 20% were non-productive. Broader findings and caveats from the paper: When HLA alleles, especially DR and DQ, strongly co-occurred, attributing TCR associations to individual alleles was difficult. The study gave a list of some 150 TCR beta chains associated with cytomegalovirus. Only TCR beta chains were sequenced in this cohort, and the absence of alpha or paired-chain data limited detectable features. The classifier was reported to diagnose cytomegalovirus status with high specificity and sensitivity in both the original and validation cohorts. In a later genetic analysis, a missense DCLRE1C variant was associated with V-gene and J-gene trimming of TCR beta chains, and the association was replicated in an independent cohort. Correlated functional status among segregating V segments might be attributable to linkage disequilibrium, but an unknown experimental factor could not be ruled out. The sequencing pipeline was judged likely to have produced a cluster of highly shared sequence variants as a technical artifact. Because counts were too low, seventeen rarely observed V segments, including chromosome 9 orphons, were excluded from the earlier analysis of 587 of the donors. Broadly in line with IMGT annotations, most TCR beta V segments showed up in productive rearrangements about 87% or about 30% of the time in an earlier analysis of about 500 of the donors. The authors suggested that the approach could potentially be extended to other disease states and immunological phenotypes. Presence/absence analyses assumed roughly uniform sequencing depth across donors, an assumption that may not hold. At a false discovery rate of 0.05, a later analysis linked fewer than 20,000 TCR beta sequences to specific HLA alleles. In a later analysis, TCR association rates were found to vary across HLA loci, with the most associated TCRs seen for DRB1 alleles and the fewest for HLA-C alleles. In a later analysis, several top co-occurrence clusters were reported to appear linked to parvovirus B19, influenza, CMV and Epstein-Barr virus. Some IMGT-functional V segments, including TRBV6-2 and TRBV6-3, could not be distinguished by the 87-base-pair reads and were therefore excluded. Most CMV-associated TCR beta chains appeared to be HLA-restricted in a later analysis, and the HLA associations seemed to be driven largely by CMV exposure. Most TCR sequences were observed very rarely across donors, whereas some public TCRs were present in many individuals. In vitro tests confirmed that a few of the cytomegalovirus-associated TCR beta chains recognize cytomegalovirus antigens. In a later genetic analysis, fewer N-insertions in productive TCRs were reported among donors in an Asian-associated ancestry cluster than the roughly 700-donor mean. In a later analysis, HLA-associated TCR beta chains showed more clonal expansion and lower generation probabilities than non-associated chains that were equally common. HLA typing was unavailable for some donors at each locus, so association tests used only the typed subset. A further reported finding was that TCR beta sequences accurately predicted the HLA-A and HLA-B alleles for most subjects in the first cohort. For the cohort, immune exposure information was limited to CMV serostatus.

The library relied on the immunoSEQ multiplex PCR assay. A mixture of 60 forward primers for TCR Vbeta segments and 13 reverse primers for TCR Jbeta segments was used in the multiplex PCR. The CDR3 region of rearranged TCR beta genes was amplified from genomic DNA by a multiplex PCR assay. The Illumina HiSeq System was used to sequence the amplified TCR beta libraries as 87-base-pair reads. In the paper's pipeline: A later analysis tallied tens of millions of unique TCR beta chains across the roughly 610 repertoires, and roughly 11 million of those chains were shared by two or more donors. A nearest-neighbor algorithm error-corrected the raw reads and collapsed the reads into unique sequences, merging closely related sequences to remove PCR and sequencing errors. CDR3 sequences were aligned to IMGT reference sequences to assign V, D and J gene segments. For a sequence to be retained, a match of at least six nucleotides was required to both a V gene segment and a J gene segment. Rearrangements were classified as productive when the CDR3 lacked stop codons and remained in frame with V and J, and all other rearrangements were classified as non-productive. CDR3 was defined according to IMGT convention as the region running from the second conserved V-encoded cysteine to the conserved J-encoded phenylalanine. In an earlier analysis of just under 600 of the donors, sequences lacking an unambiguous match to a single V gene segment were excluded. In an earlier analysis of several hundred of the donors, V segments were called functional above 56.7% productive rearrangements and were called segregating when the between-donor standard deviation exceeded 5%. A statistical classification framework was built to diagnose cytomegalovirus status from the catalog of TCR beta chain sequences. A later analysis assigned V and J genes by comparing TCR nucleotide sequences with IMGT/GENE-DB human TR gene sequences. Using the TCRdist pipeline, a later analysis assigned CDR3 sequences along with most-parsimonious VDJ recombination scenarios. In a later analysis, every TCR beta chain was defined by the combination of its CDR3 amino acid sequence and its V-gene family, and reads without a unique V-gene family were dropped. As a way to deal with suspected cross-contamination and a sequencing artifact, a later analysis dropped roughly 600 nucleotide sequences that were highly shared and had low generation probability. In a later analysis, a clonal expansion index was calculated for each public chain from normalized within-repertoire ranks of inferred template counts. In a later analysis, generation probabilities were computed with a VDJ recombination model fitted to out-of-frame rearrangements, and the resulting probabilities were checked against IGoR. A later analysis scored TCR-TCR, TCR-HLA and TCR-CMV co-occurrence with hypergeometric tests, applying a repertoire-size bias correction to TCR pairs. False discovery rates were estimated in a later analysis by permuting HLA or CMV assignments 20 times. In a later analysis, co-occurring TCRs were grouped with DBSCAN, and TCRdist sequence similarity was added when clustering was performed within HLA-allele-positive subsets. Repertoires with fewer than 30,000 or more than 120,000 public chains were left out of co-occurrence clustering, as were five repertoires with anomalous nucleotide sharing. TCRdb limited this immuneACCESS table to in-frame rearrangements with V and J called. A share of clones is missing; checked studies link under half to unresolved V genes, and the rest is unexplained. The DNA gave D and trimming, while V, J and clone size come from that table. For this sample there are more than 80,000 clones; roughly 82% appear just once. Of the sample, roughly 1.5% is held by the ten largest clones.

Details on this clone: Its binding antigen is unknown. Per-base quality was not reported, and no clone a single base away is much larger than it.

The cohort consisted of hundreds of healthy bone marrow donors. All cohort members were sampled while nominally healthy, although unrecorded immune exposures were likely present. The donor was CMV seronegative and was included in the group of under 450 seronegative cohort members. Each donor provided a peripheral blood sample, and peripheral blood mononuclear cells were used for TCR beta sequencing. The Qiagen DNeasy Blood Extraction Kit was used to extract genomic DNA from the blood cell samples. Inclusive of the bounding cysteine and phenylalanine, the CDR3 is 17 residues long. The kept DNA is CDR3 alone, 51 bases in frame from the first base. From the germline V gene, CDR1 is LGHNA and CDR2 is YSLEER. Between the V and J ends, shortened by 0 bases and 7 bases respectively, the junction contains 18 bases.

The sample taken for sequencing was PBMCs. The receptor was derived from a middle-aged man in good health and CMV-seronegative. This chain is built from TRBV4-3 and TRBJ2-2, with TRBD2 perhaps the D gene, on 5 matching bases. The sequence in DNA is TGCGCCAGCAGCCAAGATCCAAGACCCACGAGGGACGGGGAGCTGTTTTTT. It codes for CASSQDPRPTRDGELFF.